This T cell receptor (beta chain) was retrieved from a study of regulatory T cells in long-lasting Graves disease. Across the whole study: The study enrolled newly diagnosed Graves' patients on antithyroid drugs under 3 months.

The CDR3 is made up of 17 amino acids. Germline lookup yields CDR1 DFQATT and CDR2 SNEGSKA (reference sequence). Trimming at V came to 4 bases and at J to 2 bases, leaving 9 bases not matched to a gene. Overall study findings and caveats: Persistent disease preferred TRBV28, TRBJ1-2 and TRBJ2-5; new disease, TRBV20-1 and TRBJ2-1.

Through Arm-PCR of CDR3 regions and iRepertoire HTBI primers, TCR beta libraries were built. TCRdb re-called the multiplex PCR reads through MiXCR, storing one row per CDR3 protein. The table shows 600,000 to 650,000 distinct CDR3 sequences, with 16% occurring only once. This clonotype was counted at least ten times. The antigen remains undetermined. Time point of the sample: newly diagnosed GD, antithyroid drugs for less than 3 months. Scientists built the TCR library using RNA that was extracted from PBMCs. Graves' disease diagnosis followed American Thyroid Association guidelines. The same data also went into a second study, on T cells in Graves' hyperthyroidism and ophthalmopathy.

The specimen was peripheral blood mononuclear cells (PBMCs), collected at new diagnosis, from a patient treated with antithyroid drugs. The chain recombines TRBV20-1 with TRBJ2-3; TRBD2 matches at 13 bases. The source of this sequence is a woman in her 30s with Graves disease. CDR3 in amino acids: CSAKGTSGVGDTDTQYF. The DNA for the CDR3 is TGCAGTGCTAAAGGGACTAGCGGGGTTGGAGACACAGATACGCAGTATTTT.